This is a list of T cell receptor beta chains from one sample in a study of identical twins. TCRdb reanalysed the 5' RACE reads using MiXCR and keeps one entry per CDR3 protein. Of hundreds of thousands of distinct CDR3 sequences listed, more than 9% are singletons. The same sample was also studied in work on yellow fever vaccine responses in identical twins.

The sequencing input was PBMCs. These receptors originate from a woman younger than 30 in good health. Each CDR3 is given with its conserved first and last residue. Each record gives: V gene, J gene, clone size, D gene, CDR3 DNA, CDR3 protein. A D gene is named only where the DNA matches it firmly. A clone size is listed for some rows: how often the clone was seen (once, few, many), or a class if it is expanded.

v_call: TRBV20-1; j_call: TRBJ1-1; clone_size: -; d_call: -; cdr3_nt: TGCAGTGCCAAACTGGACGTTGAGGCTTTCTTT; cdr3_aa: CSAKLDVEAFF
v_call: TRBV10-3; j_call: TRBJ2-1; clone_size: many; d_call: -; cdr3_nt: TGTGCCATCAGTGAGAAAGGGCTGGGGCTCAATGAGCAGTTCTTC; cdr3_aa: CAISEKGLGLNEQFF
v_call: TRBV9; j_call: TRBJ2-2; clone_size: -; d_call: -; cdr3_nt: TGTGCCAGCAGCCCCCCGTTTTCAGGGGCGGCAGGCGGGGAGCTGTTTTTT; cdr3_aa: CASSPPFSGAAGGELFF
v_call: TRBV5-1; j_call: TRBJ2-5; clone_size: many; d_call: TRBD2; cdr3_nt: TGCGCCAGCAGCTCCGAGGGAGGGCTCCAAGAGACCCAGTACTTC; cdr3_aa: CASSSEGGLQETQYF
v_call: TRBV5-1; j_call: TRBJ2-7; clone_size: many; d_call: -; cdr3_nt: TGCGCCAGCAGCTTGGAGAGGGGAGTGAACTACGAGCAGTACTTC; cdr3_aa: CASSLERGVNYEQYF
v_call: TRBV25-1; j_call: TRBJ1-2; clone_size: -; d_call: -; cdr3_nt: TGTGCCAGCAGTGAAGCCGGGCAGCACTATGGCTACACCTTC; cdr3_aa: CASSEAGQHYGYTF
v_call: TRBV5-5; j_call: TRBJ1-5; clone_size: many; d_call: -; cdr3_nt: TGTGCCAACACACAGGGTTGCAATCAGCCCCAGCATTTT; cdr3_aa: CANTQGCNQPQHF
v_call: TRBV5-1; j_call: TRBJ2-1; clone_size: -; d_call: TRBD2; cdr3_nt: TGCGCCAGCAGCTTGTGGACTAGCGGGAGGGGGAATGAGCAGTTCTTC; cdr3_aa: CASSLWTSGRGNEQFF
v_call: TRBV27; j_call: TRBJ2-7; clone_size: -; d_call: -; cdr3_nt: TGTGCCAGCTCCCATGCGAAGAATTCCTACGAGCAGTACTTC; cdr3_aa: CASSHAKNSYEQYF
v_call: TRBV12-3/TRBV12-4; j_call: TRBJ2-7; clone_size: -; d_call: TRBD2; cdr3_nt: TGTGCCAGCAGCCTTACCGACCCTAGCGGGAGGAGGAACGAGCAGTACTTC; cdr3_aa: CASSLTDPSGRRNEQYF
v_call: TRBV20-1; j_call: TRBJ2-4; clone_size: -; d_call: TRBD2; cdr3_nt: TGCAGTGCTAGAGGGCTTAGCGGGGGGGTCAAAAACATTCAGTACTTC; cdr3_aa: CSARGLSGGVKNIQYF
v_call: TRBV5-1; j_call: TRBJ2-2; clone_size: many; d_call: TRBD2; cdr3_nt: TGCGCCAGCAGCGTGACTAGCGGTAACACCGGGGAGCTGTTTTTT; cdr3_aa: CASSVTSGNTGELFF
v_call: TRBV24-1; j_call: TRBJ2-1; clone_size: few; d_call: TRBD2; cdr3_nt: TGTGCCACCAGTTTCGGGGCTAGCGGGAGGGCCGCCGTTATGGATGAGCAGTTCTTC; cdr3_aa: CATSFGASGRAAVMDEQFF
v_call: TRBV24-1; j_call: TRBJ2-2; clone_size: many; d_call: TRBD1; cdr3_nt: TGTGCCACCAGTGATCCCCCGACAGGGGGCTACGCCGGGGAGCTGTTTTTT; cdr3_aa: CATSDPPTGGYAGELFF
v_call: TRBV11-2; j_call: TRBJ2-5; clone_size: few; d_call: -; cdr3_nt: TGTGCCAGCAGCTTACCTCGACAGACCGCTATGGAGACCCAGTACTTC; cdr3_aa: CASSLPRQTAMETQYF
v_call: TRBV10-3; j_call: TRBJ2-7; clone_size: few; d_call: -; cdr3_nt: TGTGCCATCAGTAGTCAGGCCTACGAGCAGTACTTC; cdr3_aa: CAISSQAYEQYF
v_call: TRBV7-8; j_call: TRBJ2-1; clone_size: few; d_call: -; cdr3_nt: -; cdr3_aa: CASILGGLLLNEQFF
v_call: TRBV20-1; j_call: TRBJ2-5; clone_size: -; d_call: -; cdr3_nt: TGCAGTCCGAGGACGCCAGAGACCCAGTACTTC; cdr3_aa: CSPRTPETQYF
v_call: TRBV2; j_call: TRBJ2-5; clone_size: -; d_call: -; cdr3_nt: TGTGCCAGCGGTGGGAAGACCCAGTACTTC; cdr3_aa: CASGGKTQYF
v_call: TRBV20-1; j_call: TRBJ2-7; clone_size: few; d_call: TRBD2; cdr3_nt: TGCAGTGCTAGAGAGCTAGCGGGAGGGGTTCCGTACTTC; cdr3_aa: CSARELAGGVPYF
v_call: TRBV12-3/TRBV12-4; j_call: TRBJ1-2; clone_size: many; d_call: -; cdr3_nt: TGTGCCAGCAGTTTTGGGCAGGGTGGGGATTATGGCTACACCTTC; cdr3_aa: CASSFGQGGDYGYTF
v_call: TRBV7-3; j_call: TRBJ1-1; clone_size: -; d_call: -; cdr3_nt: TGTGCCAGCAGCTCACAGGGAGAGATCACTGAAGCTTTCTTT; cdr3_aa: CASSSQGEITEAFF
v_call: TRBV13; j_call: TRBJ2-7; clone_size: -; d_call: -; cdr3_nt: TGTGCCAGCAGCGGGGGGATGGGTTTCGAGCAGTACTTC; cdr3_aa: CASSGGMGFEQYF
v_call: TRBV2; j_call: TRBJ1-5; clone_size: few; d_call: -; cdr3_nt: TGTACCTTCTGTTTAGGGTTGGTCGGGGCAGGGGGCAATCAGCCCCAGCATTTT; cdr3_aa: CTFCLGLVGAGGNQPQHF
v_call: TRBV20-1; j_call: TRBJ2-4; clone_size: -; d_call: -; cdr3_nt: TGCAGTGCTAGAGATCTACAAGTCCTAGCCAAAAACATTCAGTACTTC; cdr3_aa: CSARDLQVLAKNIQYF
v_call: TRBV12-3/TRBV12-4; j_call: TRBJ2-1; clone_size: many; d_call: TRBD2; cdr3_nt: TGTGCCAGCAGTGCGCGCGGGGGGGCCTGGGGTGAGCAGTTCTTC; cdr3_aa: CASSARGGAWGEQFF
v_call: TRBV7-2; j_call: TRBJ2-1; clone_size: -; d_call: -; cdr3_nt: TGTGCCAGCAGCCACTCATATGAGCAGTTCTTC; cdr3_aa: CASSHSYEQFF
v_call: TRBV3-1; j_call: TRBJ2-1; clone_size: -; d_call: TRBD2; cdr3_nt: TGTGCCAGCAGCCAAGATCGCAGCGGGAGGATGTACTCCTACAATGAGCAGTTCTTC; cdr3_aa: CASSQDRSGRMYSYNEQFF
v_call: TRBV20-1; j_call: TRBJ2-3; clone_size: -; d_call: -; cdr3_nt: TGCAGTGCATCCGCGCCCGGGTCCACAGATACGCAGTATTTT; cdr3_aa: CSASAPGSTDTQYF
v_call: TRBV6-1; j_call: TRBJ2-3; clone_size: -; d_call: TRBD2; cdr3_nt: TGTGCCAGCAGACGTACCGGGACTAGCCCCCCAGATACGCAGTATTTT; cdr3_aa: CASRRTGTSPPDTQYF
v_call: TRBV7-9; j_call: TRBJ2-1; clone_size: few; d_call: -; cdr3_nt: TGTGCCAGCAGCCCCCGGGCCCCCTGGGATGAGCAGTTCTTC; cdr3_aa: CASSPRAPWDEQFF
v_call: TRBV5-1; j_call: TRBJ2-3; clone_size: many; d_call: -; cdr3_nt: TGCGCCAGCAGCTATTCAGGGCGGGCGAACACAGATACGCAGTATTTT; cdr3_aa: CASSYSGRANTDTQYF
v_call: TRBV29-1; j_call: TRBJ2-5; clone_size: -; d_call: TRBD2; cdr3_nt: TGCAGCGTTGCCAGGGCTAGCGGGATCCAGCAGGAGACCCAGTACTTC; cdr3_aa: CSVARASGIQQETQYF
v_call: TRBV7-2; j_call: TRBJ2-7; clone_size: many; d_call: -; cdr3_nt: TGTGCCAGCAGCCCGCCGGACTACCCTCGAGGCTACGAGCAGTACTTC; cdr3_aa: CASSPPDYPRGYEQYF
v_call: TRBV4-1; j_call: TRBJ2-5; clone_size: -; d_call: -; cdr3_nt: TGCGCCAGCAGCCAAGGCGGGTCCAGATCCGAGACCCAGTACTTC; cdr3_aa: CASSQGGSRSETQYF